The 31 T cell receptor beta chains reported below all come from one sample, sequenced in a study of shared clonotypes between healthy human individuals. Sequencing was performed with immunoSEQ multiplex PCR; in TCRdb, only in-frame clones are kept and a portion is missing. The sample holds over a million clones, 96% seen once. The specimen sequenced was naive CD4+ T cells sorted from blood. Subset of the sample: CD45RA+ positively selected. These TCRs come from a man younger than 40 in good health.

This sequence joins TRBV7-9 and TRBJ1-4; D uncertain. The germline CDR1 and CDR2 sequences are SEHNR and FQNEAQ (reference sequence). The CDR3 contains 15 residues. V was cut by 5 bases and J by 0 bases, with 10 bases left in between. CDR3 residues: CASSPGRTTNEKLFF. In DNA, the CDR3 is TGTGCCAGCAGCCCAGGACGGACAACTAATGAAAAACTGTTTTTT. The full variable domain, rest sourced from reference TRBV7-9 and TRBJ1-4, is DTGVSQNPRHKITKRGQNVTFRCDPISEHNRLYWYRQTLGQGPEFLTYFQNEAQLEKSRLLSDRFSAERPKGSFSTLEIQRTEQGDSAMYLCASSPGRTTNEKLFFGSGTQLSVL.

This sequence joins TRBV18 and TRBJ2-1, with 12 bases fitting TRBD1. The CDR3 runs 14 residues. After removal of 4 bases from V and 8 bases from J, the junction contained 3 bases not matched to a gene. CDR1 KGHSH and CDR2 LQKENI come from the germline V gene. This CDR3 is CASSRDRGRDEQFF. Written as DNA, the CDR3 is TGTGCCAGCTCACGGGACAGGGGGCGGGATGAGCAGTTCTTC.

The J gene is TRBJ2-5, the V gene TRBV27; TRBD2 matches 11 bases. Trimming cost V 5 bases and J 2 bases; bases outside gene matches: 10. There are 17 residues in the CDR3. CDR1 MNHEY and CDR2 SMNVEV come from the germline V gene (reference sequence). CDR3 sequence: CASSLLIAGGRQETQYF. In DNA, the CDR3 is TGTGCCAGCAGTCTTCTCATAGCGGGAGGGCGTCAAGAGACCCAGTACTTC.

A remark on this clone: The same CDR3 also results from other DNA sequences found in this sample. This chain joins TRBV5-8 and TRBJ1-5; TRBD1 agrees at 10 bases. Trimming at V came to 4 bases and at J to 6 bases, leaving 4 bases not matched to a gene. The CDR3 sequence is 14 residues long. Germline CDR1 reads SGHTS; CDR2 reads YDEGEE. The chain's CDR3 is CASSRDRGSQPQHF. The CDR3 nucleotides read TGTGCCAGCAGCCGGGACAGGGGCTCTCAGCCCCAGCATTTT.

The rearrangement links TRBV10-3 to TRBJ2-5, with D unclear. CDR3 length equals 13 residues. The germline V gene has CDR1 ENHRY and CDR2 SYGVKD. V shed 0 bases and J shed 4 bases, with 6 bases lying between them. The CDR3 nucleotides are TGTGCCATCAGTGAGTCGACTCGAGAGACCCAGTACTTC. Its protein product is CAISESTRETQYF.

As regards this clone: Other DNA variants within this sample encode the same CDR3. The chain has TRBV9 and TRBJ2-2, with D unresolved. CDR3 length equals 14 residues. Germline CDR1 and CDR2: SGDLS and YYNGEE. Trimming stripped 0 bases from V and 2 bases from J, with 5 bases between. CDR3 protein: CASSVEPNTGELFF. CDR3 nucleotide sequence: TGTGCCAGCAGCGTAGAACCAAACACCGGGGAGCTGTTTTTT.

This CDR3 reads CAWSPGGPGELFF. Written as DNA, the CDR3 is TGTGCCTGGAGTCCGGGAGGGCCCGGGGAGCTGTTTTTT. The chain combines TRBV30 with TRBJ2-2; 8 nucleotides match TRBD2. With V trimmed by 2 bases and J by 6 bases, 2 bases remained unmatched. The CDR3 sequence is 13 residues long. Germline CDR1 is GTSNPN and CDR2 is SVGIG (reference sequence).

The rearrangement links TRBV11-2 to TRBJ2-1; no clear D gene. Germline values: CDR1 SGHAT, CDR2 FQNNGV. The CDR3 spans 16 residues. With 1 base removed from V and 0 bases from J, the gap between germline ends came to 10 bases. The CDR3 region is CASSLVVPSSYNEQFF. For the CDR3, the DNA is TGTGCCAGCAGCTTAGTGGTACCGAGCTCCTACAATGAGCAGTTCTTC.

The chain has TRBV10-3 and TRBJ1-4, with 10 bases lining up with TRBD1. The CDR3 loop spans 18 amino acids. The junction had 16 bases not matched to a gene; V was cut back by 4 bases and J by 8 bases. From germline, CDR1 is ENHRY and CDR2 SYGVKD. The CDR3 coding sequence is TGTGCCATCAGTGCTGTGTCAGGTCTCGGGACAGGGGACGAAAAACTGTTTTTT. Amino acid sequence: CAISAVSGLGTGDEKLFF.

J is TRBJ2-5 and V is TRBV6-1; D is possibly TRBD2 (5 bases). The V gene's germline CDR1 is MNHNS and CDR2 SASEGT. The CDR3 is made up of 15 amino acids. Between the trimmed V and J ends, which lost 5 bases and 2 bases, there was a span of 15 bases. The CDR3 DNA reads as TGTGCCAGCAGTTCTCGATGGACTGATCAAGAGACCCAGTACTTC. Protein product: CASSSRWTDQETQYF.

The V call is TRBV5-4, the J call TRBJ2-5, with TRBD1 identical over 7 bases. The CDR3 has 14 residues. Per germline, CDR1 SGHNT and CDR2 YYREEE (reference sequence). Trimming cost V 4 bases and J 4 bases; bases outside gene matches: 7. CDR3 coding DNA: TGTGCCAGCAGCACTAGACAGGGCCTAGAGACCCAGTACTTC. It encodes CASSTRQGLETQYF. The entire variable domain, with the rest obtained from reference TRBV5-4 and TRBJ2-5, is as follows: ETGVTQSPTHLIKTRGQQVTLRCSSQSGHNTVSWYQQALGQGPQFIFQYYREEENGRGNFPPRFSGLQFPNYSSELNVNALELDDSALYLCASSTRQGLETQYFGPGTRLLVL.

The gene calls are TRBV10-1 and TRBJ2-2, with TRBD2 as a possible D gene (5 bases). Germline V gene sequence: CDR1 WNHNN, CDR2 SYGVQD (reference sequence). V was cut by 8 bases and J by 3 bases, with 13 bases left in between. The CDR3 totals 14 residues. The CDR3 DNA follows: TGCGCCAGCGGCGGCGGGCGCGACACCGGGGAGCTGTTTTTT. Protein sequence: CASGGGRDTGELFF.

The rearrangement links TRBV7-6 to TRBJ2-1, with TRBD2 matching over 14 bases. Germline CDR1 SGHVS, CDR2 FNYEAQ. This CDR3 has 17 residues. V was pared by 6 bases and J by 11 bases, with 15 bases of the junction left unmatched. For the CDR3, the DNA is TGTGCCAGCAGTTCAACTATAGGACTAGCGGGAGGAATCCAGCAGTTCTTC. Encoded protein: CASSSTIGLAGGIQQFF. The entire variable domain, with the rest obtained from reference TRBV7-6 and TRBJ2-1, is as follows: GAGVSQSPRYKVTKRGQDVALRCDPISGHVSLYWYRQALGQGPEFLTYFNYEAQQDKSGLPNDRFSAERPEGSISTLTIQRTEQRDSAMYRCASSSTIGLAGGIQQFFGPGTRLTVL.

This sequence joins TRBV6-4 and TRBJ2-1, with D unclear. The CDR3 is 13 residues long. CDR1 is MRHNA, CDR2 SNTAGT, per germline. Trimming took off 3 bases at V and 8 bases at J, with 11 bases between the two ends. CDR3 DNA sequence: TGTGCCAGCAGTGAAACGTTTCTAGATGAGCAGTTCTTC. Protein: CASSETFLDEQFF.

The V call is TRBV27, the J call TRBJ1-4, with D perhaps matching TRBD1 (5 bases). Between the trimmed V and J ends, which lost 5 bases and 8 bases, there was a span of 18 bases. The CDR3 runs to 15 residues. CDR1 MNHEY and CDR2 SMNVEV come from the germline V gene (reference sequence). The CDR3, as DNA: TGTGCCAGCAGTCCAGGGACCCGGCGGTTGGAAAAACTGTTTTTT. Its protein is CASSPGTRRLEKLFF.

The CDR3 coding sequence is TGTGCCGCAGAGACTAGCGGGGTCTCAGATACGCAGTATTTT. This encodes CAAETSGVSDTQYF. V is TRBV30 and J is TRBJ2-3, with 11 positions matching TRBD2. Germline V CDR1 and CDR2: GTSNPN, SVGIG (reference sequence). This CDR3 has 14 residues. With 8 bases clipped from V and 4 bases from J, the junction kept 8 bases outside the gene matches.

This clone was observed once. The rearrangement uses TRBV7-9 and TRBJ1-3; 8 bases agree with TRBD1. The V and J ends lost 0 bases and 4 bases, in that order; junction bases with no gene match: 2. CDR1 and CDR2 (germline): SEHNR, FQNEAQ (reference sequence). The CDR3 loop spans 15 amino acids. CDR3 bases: TGTGCCAGCAGCTTAGCCACAGGGGGAGGAAACACCATATATTTT. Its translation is CASSLATGGGNTIYF.

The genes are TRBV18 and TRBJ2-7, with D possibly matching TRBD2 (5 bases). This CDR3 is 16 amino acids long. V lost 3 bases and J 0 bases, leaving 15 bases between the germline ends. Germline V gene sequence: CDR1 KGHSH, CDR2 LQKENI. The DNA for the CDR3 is TGTGCCAGCTCACCTGTGGTCAGGACTTTCTCCTACGAGCAGTACTTC. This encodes CASSPVVRTFSYEQYF.

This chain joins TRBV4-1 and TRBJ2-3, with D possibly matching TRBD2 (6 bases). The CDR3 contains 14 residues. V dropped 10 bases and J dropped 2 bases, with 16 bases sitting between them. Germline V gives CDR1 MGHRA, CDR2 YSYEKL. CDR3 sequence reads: CATRRAGTTDTQYF. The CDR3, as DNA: TGCGCCACGCGACGGGCGGGGACCACAGATACGCAGTATTTT.

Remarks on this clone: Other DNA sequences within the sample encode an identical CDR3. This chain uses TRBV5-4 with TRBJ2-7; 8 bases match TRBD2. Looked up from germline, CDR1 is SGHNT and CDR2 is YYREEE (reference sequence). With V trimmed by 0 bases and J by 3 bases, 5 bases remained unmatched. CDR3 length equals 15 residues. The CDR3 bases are TGTGCCAGCAGCTTGGTGAGCGGGGGAAGCTACGAGCAGTACTTC. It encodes CASSLVSGGSYEQYF.

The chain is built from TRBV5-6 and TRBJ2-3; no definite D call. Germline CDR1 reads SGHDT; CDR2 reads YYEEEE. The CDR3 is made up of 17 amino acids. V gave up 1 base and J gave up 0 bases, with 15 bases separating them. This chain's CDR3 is CASSLFRLEPSTDTQYF. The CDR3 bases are TGTGCCAGCAGCTTGTTTAGGCTGGAACCTAGCACAGATACGCAGTATTTT.

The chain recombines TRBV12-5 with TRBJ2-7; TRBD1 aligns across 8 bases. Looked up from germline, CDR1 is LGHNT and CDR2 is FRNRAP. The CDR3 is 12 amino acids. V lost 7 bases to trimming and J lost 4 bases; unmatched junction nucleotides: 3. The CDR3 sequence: CASARQGYEQYF. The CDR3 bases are TGTGCTAGTGCCAGACAGGGGTACGAGCAGTACTTC.

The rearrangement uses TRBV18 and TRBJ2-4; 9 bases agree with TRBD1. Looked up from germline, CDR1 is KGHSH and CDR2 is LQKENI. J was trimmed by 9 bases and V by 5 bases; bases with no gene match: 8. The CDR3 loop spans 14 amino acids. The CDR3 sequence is CASSEGQGLTIQYF. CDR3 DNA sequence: TGTGCCAGCTCAGAGGGACAGGGTTTGACCATTCAGTACTTC.

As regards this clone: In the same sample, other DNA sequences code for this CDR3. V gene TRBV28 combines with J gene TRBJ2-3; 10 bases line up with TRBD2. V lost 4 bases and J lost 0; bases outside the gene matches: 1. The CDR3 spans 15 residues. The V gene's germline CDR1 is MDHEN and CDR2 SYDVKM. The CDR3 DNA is TGTGCCAGCAGTTCTAGCGGGGGTAGCACAGATACGCAGTATTTT. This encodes CASSSSGGSTDTQYF.

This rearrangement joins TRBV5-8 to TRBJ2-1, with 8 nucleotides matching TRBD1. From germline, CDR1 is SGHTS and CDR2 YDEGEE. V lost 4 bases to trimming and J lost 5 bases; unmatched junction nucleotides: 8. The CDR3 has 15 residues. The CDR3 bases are TGTGCCAGCAGCCACCGGGACAGGTTCAACAATGAGCAGTTCTTC. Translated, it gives CASSHRDRFNNEQFF.

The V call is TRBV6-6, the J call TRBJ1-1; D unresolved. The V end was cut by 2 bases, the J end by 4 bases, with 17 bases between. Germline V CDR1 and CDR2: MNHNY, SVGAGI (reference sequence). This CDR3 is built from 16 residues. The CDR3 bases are TGTGCCAGCAGTTACGACTTTACAAGGTCGGGCACTGAAGCTTTCTTT. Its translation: CASSYDFTRSGTEAFF.

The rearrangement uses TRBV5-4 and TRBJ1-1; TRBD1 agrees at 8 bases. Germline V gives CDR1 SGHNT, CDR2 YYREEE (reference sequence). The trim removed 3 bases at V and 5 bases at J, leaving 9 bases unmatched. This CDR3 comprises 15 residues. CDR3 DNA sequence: TGTGCCAGCAGCTCAAGCCCCACAGGGGGAACTGAAGCTTTCTTT. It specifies CASSSSPTGGTEAFF.

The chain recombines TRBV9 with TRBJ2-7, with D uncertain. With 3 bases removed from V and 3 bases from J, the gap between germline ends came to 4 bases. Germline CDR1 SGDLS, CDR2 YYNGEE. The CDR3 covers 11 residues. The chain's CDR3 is CASSAYYEQYF. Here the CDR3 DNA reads TGTGCCAGCAGCGCCTACTACGAGCAGTACTTC.

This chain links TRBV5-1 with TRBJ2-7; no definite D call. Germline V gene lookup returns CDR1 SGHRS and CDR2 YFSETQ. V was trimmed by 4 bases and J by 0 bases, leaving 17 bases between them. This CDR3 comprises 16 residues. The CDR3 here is CASSVATTRGSYEQYF. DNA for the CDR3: TGCGCCAGCAGCGTTGCTACTACCAGAGGCTCCTACGAGCAGTACTTC.

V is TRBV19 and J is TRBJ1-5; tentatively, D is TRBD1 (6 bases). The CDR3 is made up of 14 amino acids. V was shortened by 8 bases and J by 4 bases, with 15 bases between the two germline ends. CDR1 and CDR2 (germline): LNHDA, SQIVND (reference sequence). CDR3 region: CASFAQGPNQPQHF. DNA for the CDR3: TGTGCCAGTTTCGCACAGGGTCCAAATCAGCCCCAGCATTTT.

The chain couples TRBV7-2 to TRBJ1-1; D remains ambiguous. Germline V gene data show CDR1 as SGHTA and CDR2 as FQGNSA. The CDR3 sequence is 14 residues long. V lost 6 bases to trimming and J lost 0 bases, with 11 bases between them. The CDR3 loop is CASSPMGMNTEAFF. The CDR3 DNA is TGTGCCAGCAGTCCTATGGGGATGAACACTGAAGCTTTCTTT.